Below, one T cell receptor (beta chain) is given with its context. The CDR3 is 17 residues long. Germline assignment: CDR1 MGHRA and CDR2 YSYEKL. V lost 1 base to trimming and J lost 2 bases; unmatched junction nucleotides: 6. The assay was immunoSEQ multiplex PCR, and TCRdb's table has in-frame clones only and misses some. The sample lists some 320,000 clones, 87% seen once, with roughly 17% in the top ten. This sample was taken from a study of shared clonotypes between healthy human individuals. The clonotype originates from a man aged 18 to 35 in good health. This chain connects TRBV4-1 to TRBJ2-7; 12 bases are shared with TRBD2. Source material: memory CD8+ T cells sorted from blood. Subset here: CD45RO+ cells pooled with CCR7-negative TemRA cells. The CDR3 DNA reads TGCGCCAGCAGCCAAGTGGCGACTAGCGGGAGTCCCTACGAGCAGTACTTC. Translation gives CASSQVATSGSPYEQYF.